This TCR beta chain was obtained from a study of T cell repertoires in cytomegalovirus infection. Across the study: Shared public TCR beta signatures pointed to both CMV infection and a matching HLA type. Study results and caveats: People with CMV and the relevant HLA were identified by cumulative public TCR beta family frequency. Predominance within the ex vivo response was attributable to HLA-C-restricted CMV-specific TCR beta clonotypes.

Each CDR3 protein is one row after TCRdb ran MiXCR on the reads. The data hold 300,000 or so distinct CDR3 sequences, with around 10% observed a single time. This clonotype was recorded a few times. Its antigen is not identified. This CDR3 region has 15 residues. V lost 5 bases to trimming and J lost 6 bases; unmatched junction nucleotides: 12. Per germline, CDR1 SGHRS and CDR2 YFSETQ. The sequence was collected from a human donor in good health (CMV status not recorded). Some clones in this sample may be carry-over from other donors' samples. V gene TRBV5-1 combines with J gene TRBJ2-3, with 7 bases fitting TRBD2. The sequencing input was PBMCs. CDR3 protein: CASSYRDYSTDTQYF. The CDR3 DNA is TGCGCCAGCAGTTACCGGGACTACTCAACGGATACGCAGTATTTT.